The source of this TCR beta chain is a study of PD-1 blockade in classical Hodgkin lymphoma. General study results and limits: The diversity seen at baseline in complete responders resembled that of newly diagnosed patients. Although disease activity or prior therapy may be involved, causes of the repertoire differences remain undefined.

CDR1 and CDR2 (germline): MNHNS, SASEGT. The CDR3 is 14 residues long. Trimming pared 3 bases from V and 2 bases from J, leaving 10 bases between. Relapses following autologous stem cell transplantation were seen in all patients, with brentuximab vedotin exposure varying. Best outcomes ranged across complete response, partial response and progressive disease. This table comes from immunoSEQ multiplex PCR, and its TCRdb copy is limited to in-frame clones, with some not included. The table includes around 40,000 clones, just under 80% detected once. Of note for this clone: Its antigen remains unknown.

This sample comprised peripheral blood mononuclear cells (PBMCs), obtained at baseline. This clonotype was obtained from a human donor with classical Hodgkin lymphoma. The chain combines TRBV6-1 with TRBJ1-1, with D uncertain. The chain's CDR3 is CASSEGSFNTEAFF. For the CDR3, the DNA is TGTGCCAGCAGTGAGGGCAGTTTCAACACTGAAGCTTTCTTT.